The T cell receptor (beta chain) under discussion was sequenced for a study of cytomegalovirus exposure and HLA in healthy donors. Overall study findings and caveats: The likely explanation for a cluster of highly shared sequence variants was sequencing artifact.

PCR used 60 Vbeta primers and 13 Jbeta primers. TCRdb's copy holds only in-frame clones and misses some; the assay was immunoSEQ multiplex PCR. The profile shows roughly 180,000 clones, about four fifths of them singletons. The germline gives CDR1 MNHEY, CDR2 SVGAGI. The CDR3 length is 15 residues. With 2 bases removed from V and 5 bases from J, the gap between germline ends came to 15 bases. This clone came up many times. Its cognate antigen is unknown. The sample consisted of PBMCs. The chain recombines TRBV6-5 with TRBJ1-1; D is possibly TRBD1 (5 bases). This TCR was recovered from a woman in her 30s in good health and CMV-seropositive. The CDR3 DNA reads TGTGCCAGCAGTTACCAGGGCTGGGGGGGAACTGAAGCTTTCTTT. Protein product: CASSYQGWGGTEAFF.